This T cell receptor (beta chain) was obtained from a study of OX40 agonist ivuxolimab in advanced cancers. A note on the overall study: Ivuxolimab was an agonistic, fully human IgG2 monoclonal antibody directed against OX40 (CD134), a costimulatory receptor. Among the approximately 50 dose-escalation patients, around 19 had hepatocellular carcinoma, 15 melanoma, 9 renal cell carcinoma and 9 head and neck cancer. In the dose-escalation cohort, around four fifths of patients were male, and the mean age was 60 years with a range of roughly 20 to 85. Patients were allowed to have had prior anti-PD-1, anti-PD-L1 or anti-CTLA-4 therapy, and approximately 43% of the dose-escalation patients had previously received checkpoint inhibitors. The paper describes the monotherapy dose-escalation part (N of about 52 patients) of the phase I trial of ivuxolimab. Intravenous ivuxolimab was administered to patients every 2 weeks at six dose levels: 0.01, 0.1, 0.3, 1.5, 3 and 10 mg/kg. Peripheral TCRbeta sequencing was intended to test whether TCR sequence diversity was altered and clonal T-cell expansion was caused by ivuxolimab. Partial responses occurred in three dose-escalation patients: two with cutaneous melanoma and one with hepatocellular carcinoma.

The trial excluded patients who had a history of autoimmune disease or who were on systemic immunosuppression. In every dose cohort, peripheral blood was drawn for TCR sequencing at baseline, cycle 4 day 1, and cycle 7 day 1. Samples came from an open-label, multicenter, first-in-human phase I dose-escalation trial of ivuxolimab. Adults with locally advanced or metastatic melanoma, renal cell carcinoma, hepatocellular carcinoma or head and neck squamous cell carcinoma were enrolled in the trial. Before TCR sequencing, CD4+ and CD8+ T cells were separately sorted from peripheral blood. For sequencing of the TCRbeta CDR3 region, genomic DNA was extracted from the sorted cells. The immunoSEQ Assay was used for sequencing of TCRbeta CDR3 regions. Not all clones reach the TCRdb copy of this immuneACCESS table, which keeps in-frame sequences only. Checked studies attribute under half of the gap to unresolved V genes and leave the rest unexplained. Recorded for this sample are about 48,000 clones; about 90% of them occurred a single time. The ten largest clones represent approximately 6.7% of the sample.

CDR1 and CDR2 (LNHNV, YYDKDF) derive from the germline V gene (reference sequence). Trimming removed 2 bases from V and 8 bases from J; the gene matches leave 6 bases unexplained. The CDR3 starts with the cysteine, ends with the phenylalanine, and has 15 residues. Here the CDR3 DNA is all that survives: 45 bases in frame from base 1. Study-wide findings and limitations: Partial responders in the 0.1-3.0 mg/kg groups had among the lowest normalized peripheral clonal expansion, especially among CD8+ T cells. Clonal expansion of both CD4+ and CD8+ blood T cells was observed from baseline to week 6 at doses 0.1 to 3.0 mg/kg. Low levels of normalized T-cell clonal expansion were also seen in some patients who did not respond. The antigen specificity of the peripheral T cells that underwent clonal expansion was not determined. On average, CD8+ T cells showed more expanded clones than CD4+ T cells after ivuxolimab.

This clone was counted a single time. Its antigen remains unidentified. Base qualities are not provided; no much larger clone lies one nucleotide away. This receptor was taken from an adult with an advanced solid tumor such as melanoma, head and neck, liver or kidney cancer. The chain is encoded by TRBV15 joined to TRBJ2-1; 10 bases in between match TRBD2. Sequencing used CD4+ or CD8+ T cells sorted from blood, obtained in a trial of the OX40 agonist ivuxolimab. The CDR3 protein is CATSRSAGGLDEQFF. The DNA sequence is TGTGCCACCAGCAGATCAGCGGGGGGGCTCGATGAGCAGTTCTTC.